The clone carrying this T cell receptor beta chain turned up a few times. Original analysis: By means of reference gene primer amplification, nucleated cell counts were estimated. Repertoires were generated with immunoSEQ multiplex PCR, while TCRdb's copy carries only in-frame clones and drops some. That table is the source of V, J and clone size, and D and trimming were worked out from the DNA. The sample lists around 180,000 clones, roughly nine tenths occurring once. These data belong to a study of blood T cell repertoires in COVID-19. Whole-study context: Samples taken during acute and convalescent COVID-19 were collected in the United States, Italy and Spain. PBMCs, B-cell-depleted T cells, or T cells were the source of the cDNA or gDNA that made up the material.

The V gene end was trimmed by 3 bases and the J gene end by 8 bases; junction bases not matched to a gene: 11. The germline CDR1 and CDR2 sequences are SGHRS and YFSETQ. The CDR3 length is 16 residues. The V and J genes are TRBV5-1 and TRBJ2-3, with 11 bases lining up with TRBD2. The sequence came from a man aged 55 to 70 with acute or convalescent COVID-19. Material: peripheral blood. DNA of the CDR3: TGCGCCAGCAGCTCTGGTAGCGGGGGGGTAGGAGTTACGCAGTATTTT. Encoded protein: CASSSGSGGVGVTQYF.